The 25 T cell receptor beta chains below were found in one sample sequenced in a study of cytotoxic CD8 clonotypes in ibrutinib-treated CLL. Data came from immunoSEQ multiplex PCR; TCRdb stores just in-frame clones and leaves some out. The sample contains more than 110,000 clones, less than 95% of which appear only once. The sample in question was PBMCs, obtained after 12 months of ibrutinib treatment. The source of these receptors is a human donor with chronic lymphocytic leukemia.

The rearrangement links TRBV19 to TRBJ2-7, with a possible D match to TRBD2 (6 bases). V lost 3 bases to trimming and J lost 2 bases, with 11 bases between them. This CDR3 contains 14 residues. Germline V gene sequence: CDR1 LNHDA, CDR2 SQIVND (reference sequence). The CDR3 here is CASSILGGTYEQYF. The CDR3 DNA reads as TGTGCCAGTAGTATCCTCGGGGGAACCTACGAGCAGTACTTC. The full variable domain, completed using reference TRBV19 and TRBJ2-7, is DGGITQSPKYLFRKEGQNVTLSCEQNLNHDAMYWYRQDPGQGLRLIYYSQIVNDFQKGDIAEGYSVSREKKESFPLTVTSAQKNPTAFYLCASSILGGTYEQYFGPGTRLTVT.

The chain uses TRBV4-3 and TRBJ2-3; tentatively, D is TRBD2 (6 bases). The V end was cut by 4 bases, the J end by 7 bases, with 12 bases between. Germline assignment: CDR1 LGHNA and CDR2 YSLEER. The CDR3 loop spans 13 amino acids. The CDR3 sequence is CASSPRLVHTQYF. The CDR3 DNA reads as TGCGCCAGCAGCCCGAGACTAGTACATACGCAGTATTTT.

J is TRBJ1-1 and V is TRBV4-3; D not resolved. This CDR3 comprises 15 residues. Trimming pared 0 bases from V and 0 bases from J, leaving 8 bases between. Germline CDR1 is LGHNA and CDR2 is YSLEER. The CDR3 region is CASSQDPGMNTEAFF. The DNA for the CDR3 is TGCGCCAGCAGCCAAGACCCGGGGATGAACACTGAAGCTTTCTTT.

The chain links TRBV7-9 to TRBJ1-4; D not resolved. CDR1 SEHNR and CDR2 FQNEAQ come from the germline V gene (reference sequence). V lost 2 bases and J lost 11, with 9 bases in between. The CDR3 runs to 12 residues. CDR3 coding DNA: TGTGCCAGCAGCTTAAACGGAGAGAAACTGTTTTTT. As protein: CASSLNGEKLFF.

V and J are TRBV18 and TRBJ1-1; no firm D call. Germline CDR1 reads KGHSH; CDR2 reads LQKENI. Trimming left V 2 bases short and J 2 bases short, with 12 bases between. This CDR3 is 15 amino acids long. CDR3 residues: CASSPSPASNTEAFF. The CDR3 nucleotides read TGTGCCAGCTCACCATCCCCGGCAAGCAACACTGAAGCTTTCTTT.

The chain uses TRBV7-3 and TRBJ1-2; 9 nucleotides line up with TRBD1. The germline gives CDR1 SGHTA, CDR2 FQGTGA. Trimming at V came to 2 bases and at J to 6 bases, leaving 4 bases not matched to a gene. This CDR3 is 14 amino acids long. The CDR3 reads CASSLGQGTNGYTF. The CDR3, as DNA: TGTGCCAGCAGCTTAGGACAGGGGACCAATGGCTACACCTTC.

J is TRBJ2-1 and V is TRBV10-3; the match to TRBD2 covers 11 bases. Germline V gene data show CDR1 as ENHRY and CDR2 as SYGVKD. V lost 6 bases, J lost 8 bases, and 6 bases stayed unmatched. This CDR3 contains 14 residues. DNA for the CDR3: TGTGCCATCAGCCTGGGACTAGCGGTTGATGAGCAGTTCTTC. This encodes CAISLGLAVDEQFF.

The chain couples TRBV5-1 to TRBJ1-5; D might be TRBD1 (5 bases). CDR1 and CDR2 from the germline V gene are SGHRS and YFSETQ. The V end was cut by 0 bases, the J end by 4 bases, with 11 bases between. The CDR3 loop spans 15 amino acids. The CDR3 reads CASSLEGVSNQPQHF. The CDR3 DNA sequence: TGCGCCAGCAGCTTGGAAGGGGTCAGTAATCAGCCCCAGCATTTT.

V is TRBV9 and J is TRBJ2-2; 8 nucleotides line up with TRBD2. The V gene's germline CDR1 is SGDLS and CDR2 YYNGEE. The CDR3 covers 16 residues. Unmatched junction bases numbered 3, after V lost 2 bases and J lost 0 bases. The CDR3: CASSVSLAANTGELFF. Written as DNA, the CDR3 is TGTGCCAGCAGCGTCTCACTAGCGGCGAACACCGGGGAGCTGTTTTTT. Looking up the rest from reference TRBV9 and TRBJ2-2 gives the full variable domain: DSGVTQTPKHLITATGQRVTLRCSPRSGDLSVYWYQQSLDQGLQFLIQYYNGEERAKGNILERFSAQQFPDLHSELNLSSLELGDSALYFCASSVSLAANTGELFFGEGSRLTVL.

This chain links TRBV6-5 with TRBJ1-2, with D possibly matching TRBD1 (6 bases). The CDR3 is 13 residues long. Germline assignment: CDR1 MNHEY and CDR2 SVGAGI. Trimming stripped 6 bases from V and 8 bases from J, with 16 bases between. CDR3 coding DNA: TGTGCCAGCAGACCGGGACATTTGCAGGGCTACACCTTC. Its translation: CASRPGHLQGYTF.

The chain employs TRBV27 and TRBJ1-5; the D is unclear. Trimming pared 0 bases from V and 0 bases from J, leaving 6 bases between. From germline, CDR1 is MNHEY and CDR2 SMNVEV (reference sequence). The length of the CDR3 is 15 residues. CDR3 loop: CASSLSGYSNQPQHF. The CDR3 DNA follows: TGTGCCAGCAGTTTATCAGGGTATAGCAATCAGCCCCAGCATTTT.

This sequence joins TRBV5-1 and TRBJ2-3, with TRBD1 matching over 8 bases. This CDR3 region has 14 residues. Germline CDR1 SGHRS, CDR2 YFSETQ. The trim removed 9 bases at V and 1 base at J, leaving 7 bases unmatched. The CDR3 DNA sequence: TGCGCCACCTCGATGGGACAGGGCACAGATACGCAGTATTTT. Amino acid sequence: CATSMGQGTDTQYF.

The rearrangement joins TRBV11-3 to TRBJ2-7, with TRBD1 as a possible D gene (5 bases). Trimming pared 3 bases from V and 2 bases from J, leaving 11 bases between. Germline CDR1 SGHNT, CDR2 YENEEA. CDR3 length equals 14 residues. CDR3 amino acids: CASSFAGKPYEQYF. The CDR3 DNA reads as TGTGCCAGCAGCTTCGCAGGGAAGCCCTACGAGCAGTACTTC.

The CDR3 sequence: CAWSVQPGGKLFF. The CDR3, as DNA: TGTGCCTGGAGTGTACAGCCAGGGGGGAAACTGTTTTTT. The chain has TRBV30 and TRBJ1-4, with 7 bases identical to TRBD1. The CDR3 sequence is 13 residues long. CDR1 and CDR2 from the germline V gene are GTSNPN and SVGIG (reference sequence). V shed 0 bases, J shed 11 bases, and the junction held 6 bases outside the gene matches.

The V call is TRBV19, the J call TRBJ1-4, with 10 bases fitting TRBD1. The CDR3 runs to 14 residues. V lost 5 bases, J lost 7 bases, and 4 bases stayed unmatched. The V gene's germline CDR1 is LNHDA and CDR2 SQIVND (reference sequence). The CDR3 spells CASSETGGVEKLFF. The CDR3 nucleotides read TGTGCCAGTAGTGAGACAGGGGGCGTTGAAAAACTGTTTTTT.

The chain couples TRBV6-5 to TRBJ2-7; D may be TRBD1 (6 bases). Trimming left V 4 bases short and J 11 bases short, with 15 bases between. Germline assignment: CDR1 MNHEY and CDR2 SVGAGI. This CDR3 spans 12 amino acids. CDR3 sequence: CASSSPGEQKYF. In nucleotides, the CDR3 is TGTGCCAGCAGTTCCCCAGGGGAACAAAAGTACTTC.

This sequence joins TRBV7-9 and TRBJ2-7; 7 bases map to TRBD1. This CDR3 comprises 18 residues. Unmatched junction bases numbered 18, after V lost 1 base and J lost 6 bases. Germline V gene lookup returns CDR1 SEHNR and CDR2 FQNEAQ (reference sequence). CDR3 protein: CASSLVMKQGLPTLEQYF. For the CDR3, the DNA is TGTGCCAGCAGCTTAGTAATGAAACAGGGGTTGCCAACCCTCGAGCAGTACTTC.

The chain employs TRBV5-1 and TRBJ2-7; D call uncertain. The germline CDR1 and CDR2 sequences are SGHRS and YFSETQ. Trimming pared 4 bases from V and 3 bases from J, leaving 11 bases between. The CDR3 contains 13 residues. CDR3 protein: CASSPTWGYEQYF. The CDR3 bases are TGCGCCAGCAGCCCGACATGGGGCTACGAGCAGTACTTC.

This clone showed up just a few times. The CDR3 nucleotides read TGTGCCAGTCTAAGGAGGGGGTACGAGCAGTACTTC. This sequence encodes CASLRRGYEQYF. This sequence joins TRBV21-1 and TRBJ2-7. TRBV21-1 is a pseudogene. CDR3 length equals 12 residues.

V gene TRBV10-3 combines with J gene TRBJ2-7; weak D call: TRBD2 (6 bases). V was trimmed by 0 bases and J by 2 bases, leaving 11 bases between them. The CDR3 is made up of 15 amino acids. Germline CDR1 and CDR2: ENHRY and SYGVKD. The CDR3 coding sequence is TGTGCCATCAGTGAGTCTGGCGGGACCCCCTACGAGCAGTACTTC. Translating gives CAISESGGTPYEQYF.

The chain recombines TRBV11-2 with TRBJ1-1, with D unresolved. Trimming removed 0 bases from V and 11 bases from J, with 19 bases in between. The CDR3 is 15 amino acids. Germline values: CDR1 SGHAT, CDR2 FQNNGV. This chain's CDR3 is CASSLDEEGDNSAFF. The DNA of the CDR3 is TGTGCCAGCAGCTTAGATGAGGAGGGTGATAACTCGGCTTTCTTT.

The chain combines TRBV2 with TRBJ2-2; D possibly corresponds to TRBD2 (6 bases). The CDR3 runs 15 residues. The germline V gene has CDR1 SNHLY and CDR2 FYNNEI. Trimming removed 3 bases at V and 1 base at J, with 9 bases between. CDR3 nucleotide sequence: TGTGCCAGCAGTGAGGAGGGAGGGAACACCGGGGAGCTGTTTTTT. It is translated as CASSEEGGNTGELFF. Full variable domain (outside the CDR3, taken from reference TRBV2 and TRBJ2-2): EPEVTQTPSHQVTQMGQEVILRCVPISNHLYFYWYRQILGQKVEFLVSFYNNEISEKSEIFDDQFSVERPDGSNFTLKIRSTKLEDSAMYFCASSEEGGNTGELFFGEGSRLTVL.

The V gene is TRBV6-6, the J gene TRBJ2-3; TRBD1 might be the D (6 bases). Germline CDR1 and CDR2: MNHNY and SVGAGI (reference sequence). V was trimmed by 2 bases and J by 6 bases, leaving 12 bases between them. This CDR3 region has 14 residues. CDR3 coding DNA: TGTGCCAGCAGTTACGGGGGCCTGTTGGATACGCAGTATTTT. Its translation is CASSYGGLLDTQYF.

This chain connects TRBV19 to TRBJ1-1; D might be TRBD1 (5 bases). Per the germline V gene, CDR1 is LNHDA and CDR2 is SQIVND (reference sequence). V lost 3 bases and J lost 3, with 14 bases in between. This CDR3 is built from 15 residues. The CDR3 nucleotides are TGTGCCAGTAGTATTCGCGGAGGGGAGTACACTGAAGCTTTCTTT. It specifies CASSIRGGEYTEAFF.

The J gene is TRBJ1-1, the V gene TRBV2, with 7 bases matching TRBD1. This CDR3 region has 13 residues. The germline V gene encodes CDR1 SNHLY and CDR2 FYNNEI. The V gene end was trimmed by 7 bases and the J gene end by 4 bases; junction bases not matched to a gene: 6. The CDR3 protein is CASNTGVGTEAFF. CDR3 nucleotides: TGTGCCAGCAACACAGGGGTGGGCACTGAAGCTTTCTTT.